This T cell receptor (beta chain) originates from a study of blood T cell repertoires in COVID-19. At the level of the study: Donors in the United States, Italy and Spain gave samples during acute or convalescent COVID-19. PBMCs, B-cell-depleted T cells, or T cells provided the cDNA or gDNA that made up the material.

CDR3 length: 15 amino acids. The germline CDR1 and CDR2 sequences are MGHRA and YSYEKL. Trimming cost V 0 bases and J 5 bases, with 11 bases left between them. In this sample, this clone turned up a few times. Original methodology: Researchers report that nucleated cell counts were estimated from reference gene primer amplification. Profiling relied on immunoSEQ multiplex PCR, and the TCRdb table lists in-frame clones only, not all of them. V and J calls and clone size are copied from that table; D and trimming were computed from the DNA. The sample holds about 280,000 clones; approximately 86% are singletons and the top ten take about 10%.

The genes are TRBV4-1 and TRBJ2-4; D is ambiguous. Sample: peripheral blood. The TCR originated in a man aged 40-50 years with active or convalescent COVID-19. This CDR3 is CASSQDSQAENIQYF. The CDR3 DNA reads TGCGCCAGCAGCCAAGATTCGCAGGCCGAAAACATTCAGTACTTC.